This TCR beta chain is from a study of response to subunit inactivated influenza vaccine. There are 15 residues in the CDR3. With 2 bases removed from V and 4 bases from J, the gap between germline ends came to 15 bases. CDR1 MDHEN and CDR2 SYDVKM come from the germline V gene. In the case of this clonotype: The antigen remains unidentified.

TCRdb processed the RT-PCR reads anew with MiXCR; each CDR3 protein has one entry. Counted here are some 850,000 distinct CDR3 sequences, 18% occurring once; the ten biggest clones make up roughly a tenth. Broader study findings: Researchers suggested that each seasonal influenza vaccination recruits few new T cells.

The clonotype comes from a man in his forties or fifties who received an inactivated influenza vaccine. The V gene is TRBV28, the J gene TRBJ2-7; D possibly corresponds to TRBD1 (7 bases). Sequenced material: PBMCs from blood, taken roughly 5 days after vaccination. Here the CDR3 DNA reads TGTGCCAGCAGTTTAAGAGGGGGCGCGGGGTACGAGCAGTACTTC. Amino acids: CASSLRGGAGYEQYF. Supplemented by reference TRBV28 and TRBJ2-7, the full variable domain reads DVKVTQSSRYLVKRTGEKVFLECVQDMDHENMFWYRQDPGLGLRLIYFSYDVKMKEKGDIPEGYSVSREKKERFSLILESASTNQTSMYLCASSLRGGAGYEQYFGPGTRLTVT.